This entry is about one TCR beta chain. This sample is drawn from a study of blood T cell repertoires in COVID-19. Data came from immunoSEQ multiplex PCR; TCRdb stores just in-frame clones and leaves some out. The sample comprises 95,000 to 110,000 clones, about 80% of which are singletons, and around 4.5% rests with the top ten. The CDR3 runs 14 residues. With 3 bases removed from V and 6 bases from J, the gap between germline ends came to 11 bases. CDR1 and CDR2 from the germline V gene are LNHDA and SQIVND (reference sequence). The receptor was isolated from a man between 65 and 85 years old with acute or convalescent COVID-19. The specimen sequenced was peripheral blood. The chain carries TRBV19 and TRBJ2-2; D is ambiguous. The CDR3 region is CASSMATSAGELFF. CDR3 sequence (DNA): TGTGCCAGTAGTATGGCCACAAGCGCCGGGGAGCTGTTTTTT.